The TCR beta chain described here comes from a study of blood T cell repertoires in COVID-19 (TCRdb year 2020). The study in broad terms: Samples from collaborators originated in the United States, Italy and Spain and spanned both the acute and convalescent phases of COVID-19. The prospective study material was composed of cDNA or gDNA derived from T cells, B-cell-depleted T cells, or PBMCs. The dataset comprised deeply sampled blood TCRbeta repertoires from subjects exposed to, actively infected with, or recovered from COVID-19. A freely available public database, intended as a resource for researchers studying the immune response to SARS-CoV-2, is where the repertoires were released. Samples were obtained from the ongoing ImmuneRACE study (first 160 participants) and from about 1,300 subjects provided by 6 global collaborators. A de-identified subject ID, COVID-19 status, age in years and sex were almost always included in the sample metadata. Where HLA class I and class II types were available, the types were taken from metadata supplied by the sample provider, not from assay-based typing.

Details on this clone: What antigen it recognizes has not been identified. Base quality data are lacking; no much larger clone is found one base away.

General findings and caveats noted by the study authors: How much clinical and demographic metadata was included differed by source and by participant, and the metadata was provided uncurated.

The CDR3 holds 18 amino acids from the cysteine to the phenylalanine. Here the CDR3 DNA is all that survives: 54 bases in frame from base 1. Looking up the germline V gene yields CDR1 SQVTM and CDR2 ANQGSEA. V loses 0 bases, J loses 2 bases, and the germline ends lie 22 bases apart. Each collaborating institution followed its own protocols to collect whole blood in K2EDTA tubes. Collaborator samples were shipped for TCRbeta analysis as frozen whole blood, isolated PBMCs, or DNA extracted from either sample type. TCRbeta CDR3 regions were amplified from genomic DNA by means of the immunoSEQ Assay, a bias-controlled multiplex PCR. In the source study's methods: Nucleated cell counts per sample were estimated from amplification of reference gene primers within the assay. To quantify the absolute abundance of each unique TCRbeta CDR3 rearrangement, sequence reads were collapsed and filtered. For each sample, productive Simpson clonality was calculated as the square root of Simpson's diversity index across productive rearrangements. TCRdb took this table from immuneACCESS and kept in-frame rearrangements with V and J called. Such tables lack part of the clones; where checked against another copy, unresolved V genes explain under half of the gap, and the rest is unexplained. Clonal size and the V and J genes are those of that table, whereas D and trimming came from the DNA. Recorded for this sample are 200,000 or so clones; roughly nine tenths of them occurred a single time. Together, the top ten hold roughly 0.78% of the sample.

The V and J segments used are TRBV29-1 and TRBJ1-2; the D segment could be TRBD1, given 5 matching bases. What was sequenced was peripheral blood. The clonotype comes from a woman in her 70s with acute or convalescent COVID-19. This receptor carries the CDR3 CSVEDQRRDSRGNYGYTF. The nucleotides read TGCAGCGTTGAAGATCAGAGGAGGGACTCCCGAGGCAACTATGGCTACACCTTC.